The clone carrying this TCR beta chain appeared many times. Its antigen is unidentified. TCRdb re-called the multiplex PCR reads through MiXCR, storing one row per CDR3 protein. In the table there are tens of thousands of distinct CDR3 sequences, more than 20% of which are singletons. V lost 3 bases and J 6 bases, leaving 9 bases between the germline ends. CDR3 size: 13 residues. The source of the sample is a study of breast tumors, draining lymph nodes, adjacent tissues. Findings of the study overall: Tumor T cell lymph node origin was a supported hypothesis, not proven. Luminal-like breast cancer showed significantly greater tumor-nontumor repertoire similarity than basal-like breast cancer did. Most tumor T cells seemingly derive from lymph node, then expand in tumor. Compared with lymph nodes, tumors were less diverse; compared with nontumor tissue, more.

The sequencing sample was made of breast tumor tissue. The gene calls are TRBV12-3 or TRBV12-4 and TRBJ1-5, with a weak D call TRBD1 (6 bases). This receptor was identified in a female donor with breast cancer. Some clones in this sample may be carry-over from other donors' samples. CDR3 DNA: TGTGCCAGCAGTTTGGGGGGCCCTCAGCCCCAGCATTTT. This codes for CASSLGGPQPQHF.